These 9 T cell receptor beta chains share one sample of origin, sequenced in a study of T cell responses to AZD1222 COVID-19 vaccine. Assay used: immunoSEQ multiplex PCR; TCRdb lists only in-frame clones, some missing. Among around 120,000 clones, roughly 88% were seen once, and the ten largest hold around 9.6%. Sequencing used peripheral blood, obtained on day 0 of AZD1222 vaccination. These TCRs come from an adult in good health.

DNA of the CDR3: TGTGCCAGCTCACCAAGGCCCCCTCTGACCAGTAGACCTCTCCGACTAGCTCGGTACGAGCAGTACTTC. It codes for CASSPRPPLTSRPLRLARYEQYF. The chain carries TRBV18 and TRBJ2-7; 7 nucleotides align to TRBD2. The CDR3 runs 23 residues. Per germline, CDR1 KGHSH and CDR2 LQKENI. V was clipped by 2 bases and J by 4 bases; unmatched bases: 32.

This chain uses TRBV11-3 with TRBJ1-1, with D hard to call. Trimming removed 8 bases at V and 0 bases at J, with 10 bases between. Germline CDR1 is SGHNT and CDR2 is YENEEA. The CDR3 runs 13 residues. CDR3 amino acids: CASAKSMNTEAFF. The CDR3 DNA is TGTGCCAGCGCGAAGTCCATGAACACTGAAGCTTTCTTT.

This clone was counted only a few times. The chain employs TRBV19 and TRBJ1-3; no reliable D call. V dropped 10 bases and J dropped 0 bases, with 19 bases sitting between them. Germline V gives CDR1 LNHDA, CDR2 SQIVND (reference sequence). This CDR3 spans 16 amino acids. CDR3 in DNA: TGTGCCACCAGATCACTCGACTCGAGCTCTGGAAACACCATATATTTT. The encoded protein is CATRSLDSSSGNTIYF.

This chain uses TRBV3-1 (or the pseudogene TRBV3-2) with TRBJ1-5; maybe TRBD1 (5 bases). Deletions cut 4 bases from V and 2 bases from J, with 15 bases between. The CDR3 consists of 16 residues. Germline CDR1 and CDR2: LGHDT and YNNKEL (reference sequence). The DNA for the CDR3 is TGTGCCAGCAGCCGCTCTGGGGGAAAGGGCAATCAGCCCCAGCATTTT. Translation: CASSRSGGKGNQPQHF.

In regard to this clone: Other DNA sequences in the same sample also yield this CDR3. V usage is TRBV12-3 or TRBV12-4 and J usage is TRBJ1-1; no definite D call. This CDR3 region has 13 residues. The V end lost 2 bases, the J end lost 1 base, and 5 bases lay between the germline ends. CDR3: CASSLIQNTEAFF. The CDR3 nucleotides read TGTGCCAGCAGTTTAATACAGAACACTGAAGCTTTCTTT.

This CDR3 is CAWSRARWTGELFF. CDR3 nucleotide sequence: TGTGCCTGGAGTAGGGCTAGGTGGACCGGGGAGCTGTTTTTT. This sequence joins TRBV30 and TRBJ2-2; D ambiguous. V was cut by 2 bases and J by 5 bases, with 12 bases left in between. Germline V gives CDR1 GTSNPN, CDR2 SVGIG (reference sequence). The CDR3 totals 14 residues.

Sample share makes this clone medium-sized. V is TRBV6-5 and J is TRBJ2-7; D not resolved. Germline V lookup: CDR1 MNHEY, CDR2 SVGAGI. The length of the CDR3 is 16 residues. The ends were cut back, 2 bases at V and 3 bases at J, with 17 bases in the middle. CDR3 loop: CASSYGPPPPHYEQYF. Here the CDR3 DNA reads TGTGCCAGCAGTTACGGGCCACCCCCACCTCACTACGAGCAGTACTTC.

This chain uses TRBV11-2 with TRBJ2-7, with D perhaps TRBD2 (6 bases). The germline CDR1 and CDR2 sequences are SGHAT and FQNNGV. V was pared by 1 base and J by 6 bases, with 13 bases between. The CDR3 has 14 residues. For the CDR3, the DNA is TGTGCCAGCAGCTTAGTAGCGGCACATGGCGAGCAGTACTTC. It codes for CASSLVAAHGEQYF. Looking up the rest from reference TRBV11-2 and TRBJ2-7 gives the full variable domain: EAGVAQSPRYKIIEKRQSVAFWCNPISGHATLYWYQQILGQGPKLLIQFQNNGVVDDSQLPKDRFSAERLKGVDSTLKIQPAKLEDSAVYLCASSLVAAHGEQYFGPGTRLTVT.

The chain employs TRBV27 and TRBJ1-1, with D maybe TRBD1 (5 bases). The CDR3 has 15 amino acids. CDR1 and CDR2 (germline): MNHEY, SMNVEV (reference sequence). The V end was cut by 3 bases, the J end by 4 bases, with 15 bases between. The CDR3 DNA is TGTGCCAGCAGTTTTGGGGGTGGGGGGTTCACTGAAGCTTTCTTT. Translation: CASSFGGGGFTEAFF.